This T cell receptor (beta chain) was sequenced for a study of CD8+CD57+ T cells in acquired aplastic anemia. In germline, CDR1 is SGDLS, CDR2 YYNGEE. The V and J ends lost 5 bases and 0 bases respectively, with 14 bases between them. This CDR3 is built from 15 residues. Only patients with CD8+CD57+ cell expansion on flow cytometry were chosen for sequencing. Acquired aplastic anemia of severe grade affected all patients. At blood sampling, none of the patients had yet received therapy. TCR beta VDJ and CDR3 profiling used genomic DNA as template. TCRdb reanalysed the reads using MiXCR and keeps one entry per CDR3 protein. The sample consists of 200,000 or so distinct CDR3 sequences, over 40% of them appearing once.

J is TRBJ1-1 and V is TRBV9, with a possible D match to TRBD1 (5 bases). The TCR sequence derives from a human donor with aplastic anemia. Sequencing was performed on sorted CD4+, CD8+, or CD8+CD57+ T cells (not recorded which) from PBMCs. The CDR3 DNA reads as TGTGCCAGCAGAGAGGACGGGACCATGAACACTGAAGCTTTCTTT. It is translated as CASREDGTMNTEAFF. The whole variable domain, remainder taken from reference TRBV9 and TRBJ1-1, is DSGVTQTPKHLITATGQRVTLRCSPRSGDLSVYWYQQSLDQGLQFLIQYYNGEERAKGNILERFSAQQFPDLHSELNLSSLELGDSALYFCASREDGTMNTEAFFGQGTRLTVV.